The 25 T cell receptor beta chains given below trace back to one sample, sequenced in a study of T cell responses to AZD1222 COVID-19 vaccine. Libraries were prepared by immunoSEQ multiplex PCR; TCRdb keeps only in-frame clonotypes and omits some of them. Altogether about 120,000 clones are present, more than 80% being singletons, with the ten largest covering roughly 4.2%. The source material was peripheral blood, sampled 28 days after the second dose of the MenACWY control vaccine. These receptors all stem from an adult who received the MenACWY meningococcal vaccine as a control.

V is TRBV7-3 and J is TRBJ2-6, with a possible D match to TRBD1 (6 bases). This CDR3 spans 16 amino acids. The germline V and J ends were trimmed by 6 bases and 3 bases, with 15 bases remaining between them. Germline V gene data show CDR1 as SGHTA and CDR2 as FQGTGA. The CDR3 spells CASSSQGPVGANVLTF. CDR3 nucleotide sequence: TGTGCCAGCAGTTCTCAGGGGCCGGTTGGGGCCAACGTCCTGACTTTC.

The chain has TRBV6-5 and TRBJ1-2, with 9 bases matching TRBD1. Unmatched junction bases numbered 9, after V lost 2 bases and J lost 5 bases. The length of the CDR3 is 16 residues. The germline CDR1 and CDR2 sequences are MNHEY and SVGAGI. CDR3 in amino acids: CASSYTGTGRPYGYTF. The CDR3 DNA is TGTGCCAGCAGTTACACCGGGACAGGGCGCCCGTATGGCTACACCTTC.

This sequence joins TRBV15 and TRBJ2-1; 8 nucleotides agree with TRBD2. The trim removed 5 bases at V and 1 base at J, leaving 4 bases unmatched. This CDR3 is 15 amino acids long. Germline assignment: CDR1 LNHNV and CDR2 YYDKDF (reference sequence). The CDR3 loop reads CATSGTRQSYNEQFF. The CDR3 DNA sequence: TGTGCCACCAGCGGGACTAGGCAATCCTACAATGAGCAGTTCTTC.

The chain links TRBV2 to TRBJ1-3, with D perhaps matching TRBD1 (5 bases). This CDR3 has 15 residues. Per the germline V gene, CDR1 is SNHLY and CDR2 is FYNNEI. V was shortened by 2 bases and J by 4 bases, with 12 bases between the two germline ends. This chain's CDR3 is CASSESGTRGNTIYF. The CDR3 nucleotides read TGTGCCAGCAGTGAATCGGGGACTCGCGGAAACACCATATATTTT.

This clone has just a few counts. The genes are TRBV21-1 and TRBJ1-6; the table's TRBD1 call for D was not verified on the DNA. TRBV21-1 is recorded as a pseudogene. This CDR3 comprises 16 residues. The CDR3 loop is CASSSPGQGRDSPLHF. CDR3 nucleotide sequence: TGTGCCAGCAGCAGTCCGGGACAGGGTAGGGATTCACCCCTCCACTTT.

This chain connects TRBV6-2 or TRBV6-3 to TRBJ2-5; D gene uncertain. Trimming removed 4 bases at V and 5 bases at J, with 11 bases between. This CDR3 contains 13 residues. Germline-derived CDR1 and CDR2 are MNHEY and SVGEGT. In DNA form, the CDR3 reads TGTGCCAGCAGTTTAGTGACATGGGAGACCCAGTACTTC. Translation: CASSLVTWETQYF.

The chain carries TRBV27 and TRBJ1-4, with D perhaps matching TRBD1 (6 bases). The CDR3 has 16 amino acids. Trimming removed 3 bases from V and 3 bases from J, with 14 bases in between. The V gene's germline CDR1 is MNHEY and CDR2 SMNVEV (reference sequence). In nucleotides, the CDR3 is TGTGCCAGCAGTTTCCTATACAGGGCCTCTAATGAAAAACTGTTTTTT. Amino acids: CASSFLYRASNEKLFF.

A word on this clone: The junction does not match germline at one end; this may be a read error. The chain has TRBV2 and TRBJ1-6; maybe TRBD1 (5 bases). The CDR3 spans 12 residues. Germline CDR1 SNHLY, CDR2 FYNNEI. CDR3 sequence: CASSEDSGVWVF. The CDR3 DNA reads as TGTGCCAGCAGTGAAGACTCGGGGGTTTGGGTCTTT.

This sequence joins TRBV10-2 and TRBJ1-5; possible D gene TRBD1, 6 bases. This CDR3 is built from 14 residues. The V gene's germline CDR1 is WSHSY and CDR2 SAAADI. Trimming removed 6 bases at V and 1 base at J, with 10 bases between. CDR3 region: CASSSDRSNQPQHF. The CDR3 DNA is TGCGCCAGCAGCTCAGACAGGAGCAATCAGCCCCAGCATTTT.

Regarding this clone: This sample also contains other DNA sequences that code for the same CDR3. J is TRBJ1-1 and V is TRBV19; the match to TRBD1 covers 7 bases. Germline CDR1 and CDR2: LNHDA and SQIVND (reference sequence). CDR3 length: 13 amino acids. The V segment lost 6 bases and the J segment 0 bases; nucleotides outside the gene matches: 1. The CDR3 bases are TGTGCCAGTAGGACAGGGCTGAACACTGAAGCTTTCTTT. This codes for CASRTGLNTEAFF.

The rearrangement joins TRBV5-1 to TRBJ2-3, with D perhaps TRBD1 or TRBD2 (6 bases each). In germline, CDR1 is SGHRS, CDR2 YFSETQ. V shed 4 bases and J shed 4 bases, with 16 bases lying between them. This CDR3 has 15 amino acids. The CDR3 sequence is CASSDGGGTPDTQYF. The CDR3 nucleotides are TGCGCCAGCAGCGATGGAGGGGGTACTCCAGATACGCAGTATTTT. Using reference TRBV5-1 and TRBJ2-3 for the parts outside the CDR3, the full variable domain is KAGVTQTPRYLIKTRGQQVTLSCSPISGHRSVSWYQQTPGQGLQFLFEYFSETQRNKGNFPGRFSGRQFSNSRSEMNVSTLELGDSALYLCASSDGGGTPDTQYFGPGTRLTVL.

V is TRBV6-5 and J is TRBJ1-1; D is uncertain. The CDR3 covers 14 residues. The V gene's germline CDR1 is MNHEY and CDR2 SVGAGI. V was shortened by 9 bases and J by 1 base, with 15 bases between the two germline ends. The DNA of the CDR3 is TGTGCCAGTACTCAAAGAGCGCAGAACACTGAAGCTTTCTTT. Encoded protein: CASTQRAQNTEAFF.

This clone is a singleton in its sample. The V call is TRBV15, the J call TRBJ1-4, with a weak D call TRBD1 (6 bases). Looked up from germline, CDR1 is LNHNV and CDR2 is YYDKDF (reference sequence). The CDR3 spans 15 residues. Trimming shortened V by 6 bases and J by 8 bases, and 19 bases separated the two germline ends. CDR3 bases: TGTGCCACCAGAACCGGGAACAGGGCGGGCGAAAAACTGTTTTTT. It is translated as CATRTGNRAGEKLFF.

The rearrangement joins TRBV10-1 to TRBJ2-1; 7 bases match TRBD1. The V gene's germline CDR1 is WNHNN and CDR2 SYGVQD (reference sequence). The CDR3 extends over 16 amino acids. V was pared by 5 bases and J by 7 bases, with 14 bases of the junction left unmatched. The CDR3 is CASSPIGDRVGNEQFF. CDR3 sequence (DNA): TGCGCCAGCAGTCCCATAGGGGACAGAGTTGGGAATGAGCAGTTCTTC.

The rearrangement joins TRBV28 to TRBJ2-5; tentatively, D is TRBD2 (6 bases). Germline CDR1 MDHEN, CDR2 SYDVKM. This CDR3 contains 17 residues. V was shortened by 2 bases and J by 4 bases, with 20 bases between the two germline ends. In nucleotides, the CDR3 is TGTGCCAGCAGTTTAGGAGGGTTCGGGGTCGGAGTAGAGACCCAGTACTTC. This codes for CASSLGGFGVGVETQYF. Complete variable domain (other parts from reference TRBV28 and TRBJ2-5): DVKVTQSSRYLVKRTGEKVFLECVQDMDHENMFWYRQDPGLGLRLIYFSYDVKMKEKGDIPEGYSVSREKKERFSLILESASTNQTSMYLCASSLGGFGVGVETQYFGPGTRLLVL.

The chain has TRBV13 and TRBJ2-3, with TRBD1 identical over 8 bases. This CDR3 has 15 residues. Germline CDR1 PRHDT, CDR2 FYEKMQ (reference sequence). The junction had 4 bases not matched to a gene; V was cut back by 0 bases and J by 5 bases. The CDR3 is CASSLGTGDGDTQYF. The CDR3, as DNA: TGTGCCAGCAGCTTAGGGACAGGGGACGGAGATACGCAGTATTTT.

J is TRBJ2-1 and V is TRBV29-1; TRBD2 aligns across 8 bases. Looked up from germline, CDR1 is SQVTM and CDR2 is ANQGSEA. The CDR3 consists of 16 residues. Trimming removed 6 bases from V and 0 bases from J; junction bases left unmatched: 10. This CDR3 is CSVGGLGILSYNEQFF. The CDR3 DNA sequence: TGCAGCGTGGGGGGACTAGGGATACTCTCCTACAATGAGCAGTTCTTC.

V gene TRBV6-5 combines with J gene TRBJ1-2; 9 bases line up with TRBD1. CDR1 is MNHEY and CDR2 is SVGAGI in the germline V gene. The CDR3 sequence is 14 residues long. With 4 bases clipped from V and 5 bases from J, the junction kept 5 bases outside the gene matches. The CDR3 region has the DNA TGTGCCAGCAGTTCCACAGGGGGCATATATGGCTACACCTTC. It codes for CASSSTGGIYGYTF.

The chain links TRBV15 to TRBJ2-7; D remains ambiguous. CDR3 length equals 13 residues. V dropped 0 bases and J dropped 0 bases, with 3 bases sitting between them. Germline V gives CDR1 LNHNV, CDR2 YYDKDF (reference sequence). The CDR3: CATSRDPSYEQYF. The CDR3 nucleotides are TGTGCCACCAGCAGAGATCCCTCCTACGAGCAGTACTTC.

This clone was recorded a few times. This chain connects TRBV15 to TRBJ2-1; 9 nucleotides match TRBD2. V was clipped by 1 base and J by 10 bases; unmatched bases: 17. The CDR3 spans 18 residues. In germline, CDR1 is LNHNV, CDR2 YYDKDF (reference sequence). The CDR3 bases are TGTGCCACCAGCAGAGCCGCCTCGTCTAGCGGGAATGAGGGAGAGCAGTTCTTC. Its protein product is CATSRAASSSGNEGEQFF.

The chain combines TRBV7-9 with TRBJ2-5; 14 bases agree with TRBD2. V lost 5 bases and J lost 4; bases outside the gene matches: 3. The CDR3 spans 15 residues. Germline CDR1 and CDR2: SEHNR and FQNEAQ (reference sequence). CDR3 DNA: TGTGCCAGCAGCCCCGGGACTAGCGGGAGAGAGACCCAGTACTTC. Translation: CASSPGTSGRETQYF.

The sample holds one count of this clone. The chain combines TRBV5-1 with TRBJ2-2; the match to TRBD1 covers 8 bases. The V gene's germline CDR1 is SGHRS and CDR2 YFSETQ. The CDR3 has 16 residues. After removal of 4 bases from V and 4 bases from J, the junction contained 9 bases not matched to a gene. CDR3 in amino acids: CASSLRRGQGTGELFF. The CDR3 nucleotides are TGCGCCAGCAGCCTGCGCAGGGGGCAGGGCACCGGGGAGCTGTTTTTT.

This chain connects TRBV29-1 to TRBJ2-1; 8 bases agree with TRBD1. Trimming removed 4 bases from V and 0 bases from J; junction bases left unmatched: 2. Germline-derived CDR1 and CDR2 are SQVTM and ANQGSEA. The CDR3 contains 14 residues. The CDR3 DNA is TGCAGCGTTGGGGACAGGAGCTCCTACAATGAGCAGTTCTTC. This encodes CSVGDRSSYNEQFF.

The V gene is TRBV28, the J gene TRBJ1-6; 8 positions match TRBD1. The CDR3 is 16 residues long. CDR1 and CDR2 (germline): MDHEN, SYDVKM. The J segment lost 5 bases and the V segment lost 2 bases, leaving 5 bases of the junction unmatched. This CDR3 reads CASSLGGTGHNSPLHF. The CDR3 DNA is TGTGCCAGCAGTTTAGGGGGGACAGGACATAATTCACCCCTCCACTTT.

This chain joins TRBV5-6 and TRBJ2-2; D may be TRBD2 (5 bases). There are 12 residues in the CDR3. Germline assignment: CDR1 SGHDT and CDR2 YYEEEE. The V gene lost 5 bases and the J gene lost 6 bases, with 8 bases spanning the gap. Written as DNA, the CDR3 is TGTGCCAGCAGTGCGGGCCCCGGGGAGCTGTTTTTT. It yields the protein CASSAGPGELFF. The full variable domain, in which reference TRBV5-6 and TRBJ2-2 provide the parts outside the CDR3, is DAGVTQSPTHLIKTRGQQVTLRCSPKSGHDTVSWYQQALGQGPQFIFQYYEEEERQRGNFPDRFSGHQFPNYSSELNVNALLLGDSALYLCASSAGPGELFFGEGSRLTVL.